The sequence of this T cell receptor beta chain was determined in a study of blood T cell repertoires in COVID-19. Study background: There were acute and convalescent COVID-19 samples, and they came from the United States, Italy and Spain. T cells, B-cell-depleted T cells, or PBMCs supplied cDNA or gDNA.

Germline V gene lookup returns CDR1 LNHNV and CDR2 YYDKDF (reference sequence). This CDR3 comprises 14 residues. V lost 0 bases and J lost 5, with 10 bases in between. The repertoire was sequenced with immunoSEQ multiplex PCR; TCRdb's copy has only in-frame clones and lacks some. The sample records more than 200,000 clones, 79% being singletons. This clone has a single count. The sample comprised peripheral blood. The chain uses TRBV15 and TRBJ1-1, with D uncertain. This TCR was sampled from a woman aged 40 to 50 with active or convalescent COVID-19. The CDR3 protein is CATSREVYRTEAFF. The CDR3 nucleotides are TGTGCCACCAGCAGAGAGGTATATCGGACTGAAGCTTTCTTT. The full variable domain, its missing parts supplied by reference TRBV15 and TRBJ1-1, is DAMVIQNPRYQVTQFGKPVTLSCSQTLNHNVMYWYQQKSSQAPKLLFHYYDKDFNNEADTPDNFQSRRPNTSFCFLDIRSPGLGDTAMYLCATSREVYRTEAFFGQGTRLTVV.